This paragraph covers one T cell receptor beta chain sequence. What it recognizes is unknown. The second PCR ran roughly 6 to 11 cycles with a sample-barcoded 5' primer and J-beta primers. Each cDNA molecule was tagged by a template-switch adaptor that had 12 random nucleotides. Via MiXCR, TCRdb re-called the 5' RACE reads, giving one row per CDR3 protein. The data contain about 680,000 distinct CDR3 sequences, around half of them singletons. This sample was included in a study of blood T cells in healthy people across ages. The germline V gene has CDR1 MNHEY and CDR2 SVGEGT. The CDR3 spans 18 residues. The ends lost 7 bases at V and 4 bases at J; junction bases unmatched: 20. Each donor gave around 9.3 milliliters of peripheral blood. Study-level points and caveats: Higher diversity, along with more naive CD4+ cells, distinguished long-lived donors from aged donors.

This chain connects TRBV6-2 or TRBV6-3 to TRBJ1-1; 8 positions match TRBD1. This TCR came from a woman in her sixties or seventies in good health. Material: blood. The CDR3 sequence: CASTKQTGGTRSPTEAFF. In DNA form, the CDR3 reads TGTGCCAGCACCAAACAAACAGGGGGGACCAGGTCGCCCACTGAAGCTTTCTTT.